The rows below give T cell receptor beta chains drawn from one sample of a study of T-cell reconstitution after alpha-beta-depleted transplantation in children. Using its own MiXCR run on the PCR reads, TCRdb lists one record per CDR3 protein. The repertoire has 380,000 or so distinct CDR3 sequences, about an eighth of them found once; the top ten carry around 4%. The input for sequencing was PBMCs, taken from the stem cell graft. Receptors were obtained from a human donor who donated a stem cell graft to a child with Fanconi anemia. Each CDR3 is given with its conserved first and last residue. D genes are given only for firm matches. Clone size is shown for a subset of rows, as once, few, many or a class of expanded clone.

d_gene	v_gene	len	j_gene	abundance	CDR3nt	CDR3aa
.	TRBV19	13	TRBJ1-1	few	TGTGCCAGTAAGGGCGTGGGAGGGGCTGAAGCTTTCTTT	CASKGVGGAEAFF
TRBD1	TRBV12-3/TRBV12-4	17	TRBJ1-1	few	TGTGCCAGCACCTCACTAGGAGGACAGGGGGCGCATACTGAAGCTTTCTTT	CASTSLGGQGAHTEAFF
TRBD1	TRBV15	15	TRBJ2-3	.	TGTGCCACCAGCATGGACAGGCTTTTGACAGATACGCAGTATTTT	CATSMDRLLTDTQYF
.	TRBV2	13	TRBJ1-5	.	TGTGCCAGCAGTGGGGAGTTGGAACAGCCCCAGCATTTT	CASSGELEQPQHF
.	TRBV12-3/TRBV12-4	12	TRBJ2-7	few	TGTGCCAGCAGTCCCGAACGTTACGAGCAGTACTTC	CASSPERYEQYF
.	TRBV7-7	14	TRBJ2-5	.	TGTGCTAGCAGCCCCACAGGGATATCGGAGACCCAGTACTTC	CASSPTGISETQYF
.	TRBV4-3	17	TRBJ2-2	.	TGCGCCAGCAGCCAAGATAGCAGAGGCACCAACACCGGGGAGCTGTTTTTT	CASSQDSRGTNTGELFF
.	TRBV12-3/TRBV12-4	12	TRBJ1-4	few	TGTGCCAGCAGTAAGGGAATTGAAAAACTGTTTTTT	CASSKGIEKLFF
TRBD1	TRBV10-3	17	TRBJ2-6	few	TGTGCCACCTTAACCGGGACAGGGCGTTCTGGGGCCAACGTCCTGACTTTC	CATLTGTGRSGANVLTF
TRBD2	TRBV4-3	17	TRBJ2-3	.	TGCGCCAGCAGCCGATCAGCGGGGTTGGGGCGCACAGATACGCAGTATTTT	CASSRSAGLGRTDTQYF
.	TRBV20-1	16	TRBJ2-1	.	TGCAGTGCTAGAGTGGATCAGGCGACGGGTCGGGATGAGCAGTTCTTC	CSARVDQATGRDEQFF
TRBD1	TRBV4-2	14	TRBJ1-6	many	TGTGCCAGCAGCCGGACAGGGGATCATTCACCCCTCCACTTT	CASSRTGDHSPLHF
.	TRBV7-8	14	TRBJ2-5	many	TGTGCCAGCAGCCCATTCGAAGGGGTGGAGACCCAGTACTTC	CASSPFEGVETQYF
.	TRBV29-1	13	TRBJ1-5	.	TGCAGCGTTACTGGACAGTACAATCAGCCCCAGCATTTT	CSVTGQYNQPQHF
.	TRBV29-1	13	TRBJ1-1	.	TGCAGCGTTGCAGGGAGGGGTAACACTGAAGCTTTCTTT	CSVAGRGNTEAFF
.	TRBV30	11	TRBJ2-1	few	TGTGCCTGGAGTTACGGGGATGAGCAGTTCTTC	CAWSYGDEQFF
.	TRBV19	15	TRBJ1-6	.	TGTGCCAGTAGTATGAACAGAAACCCGAATTCACCCCTCCACTTT	CASSMNRNPNSPLHF
.	TRBV14	15	TRBJ2-4	many	TGTGCCAGCAGCCCAAGACAGGCCCACAAAAACATTCAGTACTTC	CASSPRQAHKNIQYF
.	TRBV29-1	15	TRBJ2-3	.	TGCAGCGCCTCTGGGGGCCCTGTAAGCACAGATACGCAGTATTTT	CSASGGPVSTDTQYF
.	TRBV28	14	TRBJ1-2	few	TGTGCCAGCAGATTGACACCGCCTAACTATGGCTACACCTTC	CASRLTPPNYGYTF
.	TRBV4-2	14	TRBJ1-1	few	TGTGCCAGCAGCCAAGCTCCGATGAACACTGAAGCTTTCTTT	CASSQAPMNTEAFF
.	TRBV10-3	15	TRBJ1-3	few	TGTGCCACCTCACTAGACGGGGGGTCTGGAAACACCATATATTTT	CATSLDGGSGNTIYF
.	TRBV4-3	15	TRBJ1-5	few	TGCGCCAGCAGCCAAGAACAGGGTTTAGTACAGCCCCAGCATTTT	CASSQEQGLVQPQHF
TRBD2	TRBV6-2/TRBV6-3	15	TRBJ2-7	many	TGTGCCAGCAGTGCGACTAGCGGGGGGCCCTACGAGCAGTACTTC	CASSATSGGPYEQYF
.	TRBV16	17	TRBJ2-1	few	TGTGCCAGCAGCCAATTTTATTTATGTCACCCTTACAATGAGCAGTTCTTC	CASSQFYLCHPYNEQFF
TRBD1	TRBV4-3	15	TRBJ2-7	many	TGCGCCAGCAGCCAGCAGGGACAGGGGGCCCACGAGCAGTACTTC	CASSQQGQGAHEQYF
.	TRBV6-2/TRBV6-3	13	TRBJ1-1	.	TGTGCCAGCAGTTGGCAGGAAAACACTGAAGCTTTCTTT	CASSWQENTEAFF
.	TRBV4-3	15	TRBJ1-1	.	TGCGCCAGCAGCCCCCGAGGGGCAGGTTACACTGAAGCTTTCTTT	CASSPRGAGYTEAFF
TRBD2	TRBV20-1	15	TRBJ2-3	few	TGCAGTGCTAGCAAACTAGCGGGGGGGGTAGATACGCAGTATTTT	CSASKLAGGVDTQYF
TRBD1	TRBV3-1	13	TRBJ2-7	many	TGTGCCAGCAGCCAAGTAGGGGGCGGCGTGCAGTACTTC	CASSQVGGGVQYF
TRBD2	TRBV12-3/TRBV12-4	15	TRBJ2-1	many	TGTGCCAGCAGCCGAGGACTAGCGGGGGTTGTTGAGCAGTTCTTC	CASSRGLAGVVEQFF
TRBD2	TRBV24-1	16	TRBJ2-1	many	TGTGCCACCAGTGCCCCAGGACTAGCGGGGGGCTATGAGCAGTTCTTC	CATSAPGLAGGYEQFF
TRBD2	TRBV6-1	16	TRBJ2-2	.	TGTGCCAGCAGTATAAGCGGGGGGGTGGTCACCGGGGAGCTGTTTTTT	CASSISGGVVTGELFF
TRBD1	TRBV28	15	TRBJ2-5	few	TGTGCCAGCAGTTACAGGGGGAAAGACCAAGAGACCCAGTACTTC	CASSYRGKDQETQYF
.	TRBV5-8	15	TRBJ1-5	few	TGTGCCAGCAGCTCTGGGGTCGGTGTCAGTCAGCCCCAGCATTTT	CASSSGVGVSQPQHF
.	TRBV15	13	TRBJ2-5	few	TGTGCCACAGCGGGCGGGTCGCGTGAGACCCAGTACTTC	CATAGGSRETQYF
TRBD1	TRBV12-3/TRBV12-4	13	TRBJ1-2	.	TGTGCCAGCAGCCCCGGGACAGAAGGTGGCTACACCTTC	CASSPGTEGGYTF
TRBD2	TRBV12-3/TRBV12-4	14	TRBJ2-6	.	TGTGCCAGCGGGGGGGACTCTGGGGCCAACGTCCTGACTTTC	CASGGDSGANVLTF
TRBD2	TRBV7-3	18	TRBJ2-2	.	TGTGCCAGCAGCCGGGGGGGGGTCGCGACTAGCGGTACCGGGGAGCTGTTTTTT	CASSRGGVATSGTGELFF
.	TRBV5-1	15	TRBJ2-3	.	TGCGCCAGCAGCTTGTTGGGGGGGCCAGTAGATACGCAGTATTTT	CASSLLGGPVDTQYF
.	TRBV5-1	17	TRBJ2-3	many	TGCGCCAGCAGCTTCGAAACCGGGACCTTAGGCACAGATACGCAGTATTTT	CASSFETGTLGTDTQYF
TRBD1	TRBV24-1	16	TRBJ2-1	many	TGTGCCACCAGTGATCCGGGACAGGGTCTTTTGGTTGAGCAGTTCTTC	CATSDPGQGLLVEQFF
.	TRBV30	11	TRBJ1-1	.	TGTGCCTGGAGGGTGAACACTGAAGCTTTCTTT	CAWRVNTEAFF
TRBD1	TRBV5-6	17	TRBJ1-1	.	TGTGCCAGCAGCTTTGGGGGGGGACAGGTTCTGAACACTGAAGCTTTCTTT	CASSFGGGQVLNTEAFF
TRBD2	TRBV15	16	TRBJ2-3	many	TGTGCCACCGCTGGCGGACTAGCGGGGAGGGCAGATACGCAGTATTTT	CATAGGLAGRADTQYF
TRBD1	TRBV19	14	TRBJ1-2	.	TGTGCCAGTAGTACAGGGGGGGGAAGCTATGGCTACACCTTC	CASSTGGGSYGYTF
TRBD1	TRBV28	13	TRBJ1-1	.	TGTGCCAGCAATTTTCAGGAGGGGGCGAAAGCTTTCTTT	CASNFQEGAKAFF
.	TRBV11-2	13	TRBJ1-4	many	TGTGCCAGCAGCCCCCGCCCCGCGGAAAAACTGTTTTTT	CASSPRPAEKLFF
.	TRBV28	17	TRBJ1-5	many	TGTGCCAGCAGATTTGCGACAGAATATCATAGCAATCAGCCCCAGCATTTT	CASRFATEYHSNQPQHF
.	TRBV7-2	14	TRBJ2-5	few	TGTGCCAGCAGCGCGGGACAGTTTAAAGAGACCCAGTACTTC	CASSAGQFKETQYF
.	TRBV10-3	14	TRBJ2-1	once	TGTGCCATCAGTGGCCGGGACTCCGCCAATGAGCAGTTCTTC	CAISGRDSANEQFF
TRBD2	TRBV27	15	TRBJ2-3	many	TGTGCCAGCAATTTCCTCCGGGGGGGCGCAGATACGCAGTATTTT	CASNFLRGGADTQYF
TRBD1	TRBV7-8	14	TRBJ2-2	many	TGTGCCAGCAGTTGGGACAGCAACACCGGGGAGCTGTTTTTT	CASSWDSNTGELFF
TRBD1	TRBV5-1	15	TRBJ2-3	.	TGCGCCAGCAGCCCGGACGGGACAGGGGAAAATACGCAGTATTTT	CASSPDGTGENTQYF
TRBD2	TRBV3-1	16	TRBJ2-2	.	TGTGCCAGCAGGCCCTGGCGGGAGGGGATCACCGGGGAGCTGTTTTTT	CASRPWREGITGELFF
.	TRBV12-3/TRBV12-4	15	TRBJ1-5	many	TGTGCCAGCAGCCTTTCAGGGGCCGGGAATCAGCCCCAGCATTTT	CASSLSGAGNQPQHF
TRBD1	TRBV18	14	TRBJ1-1	.	TGTGCCAGCTCAATGACAGGGGGCAACACTGAAGCTTTCTTT	CASSMTGGNTEAFF
.	TRBV7-2	15	TRBJ2-5	many	TGTGCCAGCAGCTCACCCCTATCGGGCGTGGAGACCCAGTACTTC	CASSSPLSGVETQYF
.	TRBV6-5	14	TRBJ1-4	.	TGTGCCAGCAGTTACCGGGGGGGAAATGAAAAACTGTTTTTT	CASSYRGGNEKLFF
.	TRBV20-1	12	TRBJ1-1	few	TGCAGTGCTAGTCTCTTACCGGAAGAAGCTTTCTTT	CSASLLPEEAFF